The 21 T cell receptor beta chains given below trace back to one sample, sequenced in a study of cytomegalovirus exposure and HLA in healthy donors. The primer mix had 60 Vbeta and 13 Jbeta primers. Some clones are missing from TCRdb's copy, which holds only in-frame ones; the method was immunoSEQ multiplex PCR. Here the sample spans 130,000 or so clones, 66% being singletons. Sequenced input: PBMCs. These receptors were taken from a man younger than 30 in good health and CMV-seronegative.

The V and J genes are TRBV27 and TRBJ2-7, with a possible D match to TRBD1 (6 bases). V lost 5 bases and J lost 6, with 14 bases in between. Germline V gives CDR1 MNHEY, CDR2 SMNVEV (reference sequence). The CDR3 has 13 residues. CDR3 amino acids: CASSRNRGFEQYF. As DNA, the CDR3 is TGTGCCAGCAGTCGGAATAGGGGGTTCGAGCAGTACTTC.

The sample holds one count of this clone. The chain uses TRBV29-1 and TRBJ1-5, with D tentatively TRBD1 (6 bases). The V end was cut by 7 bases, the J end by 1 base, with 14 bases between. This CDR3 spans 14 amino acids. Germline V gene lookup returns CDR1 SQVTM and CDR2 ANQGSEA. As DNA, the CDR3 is TGCAGCGCCTCCACAGGGAAAAGCAATCAGCCCCAGCATTTT. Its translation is CSASTGKSNQPQHF.

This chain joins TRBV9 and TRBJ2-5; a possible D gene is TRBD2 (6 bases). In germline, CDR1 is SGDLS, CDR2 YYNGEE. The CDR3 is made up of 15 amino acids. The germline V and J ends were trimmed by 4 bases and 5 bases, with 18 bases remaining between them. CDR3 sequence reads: CASSHKVARGETQYF. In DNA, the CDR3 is TGTGCCAGCAGCCACAAGGTCGCCCGGGGGGAGACCCAGTACTTC.

The chain's CDR3 is CASSDTLYGYTF. In nucleotides, the CDR3 is TGTGCCAGCAGCGACACCCTTTATGGCTACACCTTC. The chain uses TRBV28 and TRBJ1-2; D unresolved. This CDR3 spans 12 amino acids. The V gene's germline CDR1 is MDHEN and CDR2 SYDVKM. V lost 6 bases and J 5 bases, leaving 10 bases between the germline ends.

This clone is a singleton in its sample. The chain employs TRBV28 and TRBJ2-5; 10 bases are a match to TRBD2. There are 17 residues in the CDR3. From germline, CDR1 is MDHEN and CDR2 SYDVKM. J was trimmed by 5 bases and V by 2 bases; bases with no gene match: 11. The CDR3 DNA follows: TGTGCCAGCAGTTTAGTGCCTAGCGGGGGACTACGGGAGACCCAGTACTTC. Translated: CASSLVPSGGLRETQYF.

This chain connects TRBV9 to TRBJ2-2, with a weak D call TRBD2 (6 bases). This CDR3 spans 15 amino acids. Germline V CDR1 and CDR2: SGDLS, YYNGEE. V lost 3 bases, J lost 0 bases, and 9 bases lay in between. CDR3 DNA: TGTGCCAGCAGCGGGGACTTATCGAACACCGGGGAGCTGTTTTTT. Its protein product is CASSGDLSNTGELFF.

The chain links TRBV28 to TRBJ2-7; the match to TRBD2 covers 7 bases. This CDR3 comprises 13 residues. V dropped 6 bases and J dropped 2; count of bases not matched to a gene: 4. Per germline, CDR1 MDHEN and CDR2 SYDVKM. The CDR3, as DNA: TGTGCCAGCAGGGGGGGGATCCCCTACGAGCAGTACTTC. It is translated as CASRGGIPYEQYF.

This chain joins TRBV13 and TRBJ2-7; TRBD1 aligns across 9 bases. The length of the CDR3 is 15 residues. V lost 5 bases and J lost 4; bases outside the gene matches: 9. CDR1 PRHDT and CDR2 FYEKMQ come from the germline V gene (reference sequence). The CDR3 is CASSPPWGQGYEQYF. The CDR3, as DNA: TGTGCCAGCAGCCCCCCGTGGGGACAGGGATACGAGCAGTACTTC.

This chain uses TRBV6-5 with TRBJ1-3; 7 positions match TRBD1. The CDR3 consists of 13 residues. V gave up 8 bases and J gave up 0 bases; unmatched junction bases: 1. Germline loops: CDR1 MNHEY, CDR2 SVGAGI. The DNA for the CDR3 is TGTGCCAGCCGGGACAGCTCTGGAAACACCATATATTTT. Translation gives CASRDSSGNTIYF.

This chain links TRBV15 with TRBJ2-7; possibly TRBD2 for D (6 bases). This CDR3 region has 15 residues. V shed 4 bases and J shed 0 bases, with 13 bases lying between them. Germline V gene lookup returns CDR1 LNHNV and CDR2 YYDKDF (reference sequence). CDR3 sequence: CATSTHTSSSYEQYF. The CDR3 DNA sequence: TGTGCCACCAGCACCCACACTAGCTCCTCCTACGAGCAGTACTTC.

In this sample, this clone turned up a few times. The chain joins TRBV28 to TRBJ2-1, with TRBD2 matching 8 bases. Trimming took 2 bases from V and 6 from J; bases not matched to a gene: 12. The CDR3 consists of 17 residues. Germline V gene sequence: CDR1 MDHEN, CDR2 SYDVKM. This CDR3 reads CASSLRGGLRPPNEQFF. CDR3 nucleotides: TGTGCCAGCAGTTTACGGGGGGGACTCCGACCCCCCAATGAGCAGTTCTTC. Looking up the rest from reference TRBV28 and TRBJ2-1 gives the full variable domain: DVKVTQSSRYLVKRTGEKVFLECVQDMDHENMFWYRQDPGLGLRLIYFSYDVKMKEKGDIPEGYSVSREKKERFSLILESASTNQTSMYLCASSLRGGLRPPNEQFFGPGTRLTVL.

The DNA for the CDR3 is TGTGCCATCAGAGCACAGGGTCCGGTCGACCAGCCCCAGCATTTT. Its protein is CAIRAQGPVDQPQHF. The chain couples TRBV10-3 to TRBJ1-5; TRBD1 is a possible D gene (6 bases). The CDR3 covers 15 residues. Germline-derived CDR1 and CDR2 are ENHRY and SYGVKD. V gave up 6 bases and J gave up 7 bases, with 19 bases separating them.

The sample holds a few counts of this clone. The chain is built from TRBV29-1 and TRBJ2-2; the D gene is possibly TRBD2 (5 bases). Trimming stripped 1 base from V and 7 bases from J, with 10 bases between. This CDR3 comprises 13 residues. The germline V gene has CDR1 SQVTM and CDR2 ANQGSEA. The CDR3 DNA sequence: TGCAGCGTTGAAGCCGGAGGTCACGGGGAGCTGTTTTTT. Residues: CSVEAGGHGELFF.

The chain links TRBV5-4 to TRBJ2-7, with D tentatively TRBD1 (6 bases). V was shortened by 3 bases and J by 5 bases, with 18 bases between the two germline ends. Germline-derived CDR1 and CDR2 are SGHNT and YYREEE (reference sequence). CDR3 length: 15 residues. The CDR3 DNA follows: TGTGCCAGCAGCTCCATACAGGGTATAATTCACGAGCAGTACTTC. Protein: CASSSIQGIIHEQYF.

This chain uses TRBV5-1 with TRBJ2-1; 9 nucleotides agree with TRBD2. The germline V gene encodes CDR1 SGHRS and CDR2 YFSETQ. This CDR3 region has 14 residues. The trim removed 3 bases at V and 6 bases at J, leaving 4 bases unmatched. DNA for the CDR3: TGCGCCAGCAGCTCCCGGACTAGCGCCAATGAGCAGTTCTTC. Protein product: CASSSRTSANEQFF.

The CDR3 DNA follows: TGTGCCAGCAGCTTAGCCGGACAACGCGAGCAGTACTTC. Amino acid sequence: CASSLAGQREQYF. The chain carries TRBV11-2 and TRBJ2-7; TRBD1 is a possible D gene (5 bases). This CDR3 contains 13 residues. Between the trimmed V and J ends, which lost 1 base and 6 bases, there was a span of 10 bases. Germline values: CDR1 SGHAT, CDR2 FQNNGV. Looking up the rest from reference TRBV11-2 and TRBJ2-7 gives the full variable domain: EAGVAQSPRYKIIEKRQSVAFWCNPISGHATLYWYQQILGQGPKLLIQFQNNGVVDDSQLPKDRFSAERLKGVDSTLKIQPAKLEDSAVYLCASSLAGQREQYFGPGTRLTVT.

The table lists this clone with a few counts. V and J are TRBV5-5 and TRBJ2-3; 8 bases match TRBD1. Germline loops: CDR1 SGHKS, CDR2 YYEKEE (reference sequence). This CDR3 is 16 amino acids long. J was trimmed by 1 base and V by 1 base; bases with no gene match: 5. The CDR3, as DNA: TGTGCCAGCAGCTTGTTTGACAGGGGAGGCACAGATACGCAGTATTTT. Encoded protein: CASSLFDRGGTDTQYF.

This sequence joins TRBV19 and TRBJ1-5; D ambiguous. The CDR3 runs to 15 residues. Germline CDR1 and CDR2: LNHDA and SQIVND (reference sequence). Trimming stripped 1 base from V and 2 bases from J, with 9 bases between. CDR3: CASSIGRSGNQPQHF. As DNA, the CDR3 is TGTGCCAGTAGTATAGGCAGATCCGGCAATCAGCCCCAGCATTTT.

In DNA form, the CDR3 reads TGTGCCAGCAGCCAAGATACGGGAGAGCTAGCCAAAAACATTCAGTACTTC. This codes for CASSQDTGELAKNIQYF. The chain carries TRBV4-2 and TRBJ2-4; D might be TRBD2 (6 bases). From germline, CDR1 is LGHNA and CDR2 YNFKEQ. This CDR3 is 17 amino acids long. The germline V and J ends were trimmed by 0 bases and 0 bases, with 12 bases remaining between them.

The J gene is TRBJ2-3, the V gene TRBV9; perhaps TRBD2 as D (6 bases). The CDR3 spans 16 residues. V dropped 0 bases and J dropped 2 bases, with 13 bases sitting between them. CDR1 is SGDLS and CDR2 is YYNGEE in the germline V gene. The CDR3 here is CASSVAASGHTDTQYF. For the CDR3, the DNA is TGTGCCAGCAGCGTAGCGGCCAGCGGGCACACAGATACGCAGTATTTT.

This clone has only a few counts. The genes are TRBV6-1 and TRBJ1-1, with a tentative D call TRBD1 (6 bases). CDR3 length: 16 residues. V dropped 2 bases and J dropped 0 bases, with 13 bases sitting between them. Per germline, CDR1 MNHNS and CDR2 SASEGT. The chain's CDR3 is CASSEITGHLNTEAFF. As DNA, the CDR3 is TGTGCCAGCAGTGAAATCACGGGACACCTGAACACTGAAGCTTTCTTT.